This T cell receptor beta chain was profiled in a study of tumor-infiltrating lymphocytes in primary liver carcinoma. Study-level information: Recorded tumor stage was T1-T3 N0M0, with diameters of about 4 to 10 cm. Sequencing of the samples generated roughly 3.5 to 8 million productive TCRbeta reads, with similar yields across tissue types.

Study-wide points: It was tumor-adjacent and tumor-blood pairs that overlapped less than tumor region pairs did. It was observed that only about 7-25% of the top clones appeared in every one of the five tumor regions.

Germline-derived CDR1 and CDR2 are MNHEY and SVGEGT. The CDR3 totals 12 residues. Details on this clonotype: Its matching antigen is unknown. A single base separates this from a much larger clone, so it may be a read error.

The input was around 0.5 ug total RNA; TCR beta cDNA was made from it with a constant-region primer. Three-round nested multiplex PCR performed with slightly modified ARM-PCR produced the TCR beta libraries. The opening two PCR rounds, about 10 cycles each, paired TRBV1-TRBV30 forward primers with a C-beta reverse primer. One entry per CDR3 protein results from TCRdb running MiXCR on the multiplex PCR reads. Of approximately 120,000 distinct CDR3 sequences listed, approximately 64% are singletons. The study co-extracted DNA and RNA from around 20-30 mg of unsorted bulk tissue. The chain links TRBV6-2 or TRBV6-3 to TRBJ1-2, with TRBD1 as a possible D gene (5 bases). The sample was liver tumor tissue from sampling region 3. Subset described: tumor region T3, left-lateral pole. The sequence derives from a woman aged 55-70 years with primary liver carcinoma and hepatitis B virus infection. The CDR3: CTSTLDSYGYTF. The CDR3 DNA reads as TGTACCAGCACCTTAGACAGCTATGGCTACACCTTC.